This is a list of T cell receptor beta chains from one sample in a study of OX40 agonist ivuxolimab in advanced cancers. Sequencing used immunoSEQ multiplex PCR; TCRdb keeps in-frame clones, though not all of them. The sample has more than 60,000 clones, around 93% seen once. The sample here was CD4+ or CD8+ T cells sorted from blood, taken in a trial of the OX40 agonist ivuxolimab. These TCRs come from an adult with an advanced solid tumor such as melanoma, head and neck, liver or kidney cancer. Each CDR3 is given with its conserved first and last residue. D genes are given only for firm matches.

v_call	j_call	cdr3_length	d_call	cdr3_aa
TRBV27	TRBJ1-2	12	NA	CASRTRSHGYTF
TRBV27	TRBJ2-3	14	NA	CASMAILDTDTQYF
TRBV6-5	TRBJ2-7	12	NA	CASMTGTYEQYF
TRBV27	TRBJ2-2	13	NA	CASSSGITGELFF
TRBV6-1	TRBJ2-3	13	NA	CATLLGGTDTQYF
TRBV6-5	TRBJ1-1	13	NA	CASSWEGNTEAFF
TRBV4-1	TRBJ2-1	17	TRBD2	CASSHANSGRAGNEQFF
TRBV12-5	TRBJ1-1	19	TRBD1	CASGLILGAGGSLNTEAFF
TRBV11-1	TRBJ1-2	15	NA	CASSLGRSFSYGYTF
TRBV28	TRBJ2-7	15	NA	CASSSHDRLPYEQYF
TRBV6-5	TRBJ1-2	13	TRBD1	CASSPTGGTGYTF
TRBV11-3	TRBJ1-1	15	NA	CASSRGQLANTEAFF
TRBV19	TRBJ2-7	13	TRBD1	CASRDRSSYEQYF
TRBV6-6	TRBJ2-7	14	TRBD1	CASSYAQGVYEQYF
TRBV7-9	TRBJ2-7	14	TRBD1	CASSSGQSPYEQYF
TRBV28	TRBJ2-3	14	NA	CASSFLSGTDTQYF
TRBV6-5	TRBJ2-4	16	TRBD2	CASSYSSLAGGNIQYF
TRBV15	TRBJ2-7	13	NA	CATSRDPTDEQYF
TRBV9	TRBJ2-3	17	TRBD2	CASSVLQREGPGDTQYF
TRBV7-9	TRBJ2-1	14	NA	CASSLTRGNNEQFF
TRBV7-2	TRBJ1-1	17	TRBD1	CASSSTGGGRMNTEAFF
TRBV29-1	TRBJ2-1	17	NA	CSVEDPRGGKLPDEQFF
TRBV5-1	TRBJ1-4	16	NA	CASSLDRRYAHEKLFF
TRBV27	TRBJ2-1	21	TRBD2	CASSLGARRYPGLARYNEQFF
TRBV25-1	TRBJ2-5	14	NA	CASSARKAQETQYF
TRBV28	TRBJ2-2	15	NA	CASRPREGNTGELFF
TRBV11-1	TRBJ1-3	17	NA	CASSPFGPFESGNTIYF
TRBV28	TRBJ2-7	15	NA	CASSLWGGLSYEQYF
TRBV7-3	TRBJ1-6	13	NA	CASSGGRGSPLHF
TRBV5-1	TRBJ2-1	19	TRBD2	CASSPGTSAGESSYNEQFF
TRBV4-2	TRBJ1-1	14	NA	CASSTVGGFTEAFF
TRBV7-3	TRBJ2-3	16	TRBD1	CASSPQDRAVTDTQYF
TRBV7-9	TRBJ2-7	16	NA	CASSQASSRQAYEQYF
TRBV6-5	TRBJ2-1	13	TRBD2	CASRLAEYNEQFF
TRBV14	TRBJ2-7	15	TRBD2	CASSQASGTSYEQYF
TRBV6-6	TRBJ2-7	13	TRBD1	CASATGAAYEQYF